Listed here are 22 T cell receptor beta chains from one sample, sequenced in a study of cytotoxic CD8 clonotypes in ibrutinib-treated CLL. The assay was immunoSEQ multiplex PCR, and TCRdb's table has in-frame clones only and misses some. The table includes 130,000 to 150,000 clones, 79% detected once. The source material was PBMCs, sampled after 12 months of ibrutinib treatment. These receptors were obtained from a human donor with chronic lymphocytic leukemia.

The V gene is TRBV29-1, the J gene TRBJ2-1; 9 nucleotides align to TRBD1. This CDR3 has 15 amino acids. Looked up from germline, CDR1 is SQVTM and CDR2 is ANQGSEA. The trim removed 2 bases at V and 2 bases at J, leaving 4 bases unmatched. Here the CDR3 reads CSVEKGQGTYNEQFF. CDR3 nucleotide sequence: TGCAGCGTTGAAAAGGGACAGGGAACCTACAATGAGCAGTTCTTC.

V and J are TRBV7-2 and TRBJ1-2; D may be TRBD1 (6 bases). Trimming removed 6 bases from V and 3 bases from J, with 11 bases in between. CDR3 length: 13 amino acids. In germline, CDR1 is SGHTA, CDR2 FQGNSA. CDR3 sequence reads: CASRATGYYGYTF. For the CDR3, the DNA is TGTGCCAGCAGAGCAACAGGGTACTATGGCTACACCTTC.

This rearrangement joins TRBV19 to TRBJ2-7; maybe TRBD2 (6 bases). Germline assignment: CDR1 LNHDA and CDR2 SQIVND (reference sequence). The CDR3 has 13 amino acids. With 6 bases removed from V and 1 base from J, the gap between germline ends came to 10 bases. DNA of the CDR3: TGTGCCAGTAGCTCCGGGACTTCCTACGAGCAGTACTTC. Translated, it gives CASSSGTSYEQYF.

V is TRBV10-3 and J is TRBJ2-1, with 8 bases identical to TRBD2. From germline, CDR1 is ENHRY and CDR2 SYGVKD. V was clipped by 10 bases and J by 0 bases; unmatched bases: 8. The CDR3 consists of 15 residues. The CDR3 DNA reads TGTGCCACGCGGGGGGACGAGAGCTCCTACAATGAGCAGTTCTTC. Translation gives CATRGDESSYNEQFF.

J is TRBJ2-7 and V is TRBV5-1; tentatively, D is TRBD1 or TRBD2 (5 bases each). Trimming stripped 4 bases from V and 1 base from J, with 12 bases between. The CDR3 consists of 14 residues. Germline assignment: CDR1 SGHRS and CDR2 YFSETQ. The CDR3 reads CASSPGTVSYEQYF. CDR3 nucleotide sequence: TGCGCCAGCAGCCCCGGGACGGTATCCTACGAGCAGTACTTC.

The rearrangement joins TRBV6-5 to TRBJ2-5; D gene ambiguous. V dropped 6 bases and J dropped 5 bases, with 10 bases sitting between them. Germline CDR1 and CDR2: MNHEY and SVGAGI. This CDR3 has 12 residues. The chain's CDR3 is CASREGLETQYF. In nucleotides, the CDR3 is TGTGCCAGCAGGGAAGGGTTGGAGACCCAGTACTTC.

This clone showed up just once. CDR3 amino acids: CASSLVVFGELFF. CDR3 coding DNA: TGTGCCAGCAGCTTAGTGGTTTTCGGGGAGCTGTTTTTT. V gene TRBV7-2 combines with J gene TRBJ2-2; D gene ambiguous. The length of the CDR3 is 13 residues. CDR1 SGHTA and CDR2 FQGNSA come from the germline V gene. Trimming took off 1 base at V and 7 bases at J, with 7 bases between the two ends.

The chain uses TRBV25-1 and TRBJ2-1; the D gene is possibly TRBD1 (5 bases). With 6 bases removed from V and 5 bases from J, the gap between germline ends came to 14 bases. CDR3 length equals 14 residues. Germline CDR1 is MGHDK and CDR2 is SYGVNS. DNA for the CDR3: TGTGCCAGCAGCCGAAGCCCGGACAACAATGAGCAGTTCTTC. Translated: CASSRSPDNNEQFF.

The genes are TRBV5-4 and TRBJ1-2; 8 bases align to TRBD1. CDR3 length equals 14 residues. Trimming at V came to 0 bases and at J to 6 bases, leaving 4 bases not matched to a gene. Germline CDR1 SGHNT, CDR2 YYREEE (reference sequence). CDR3 DNA: TGTGCCAGCAGCTTGGACAGGGGGGAGGATGGCTACACCTTC. Its protein is CASSLDRGEDGYTF. Full variable domain (outside the CDR3, taken from reference TRBV5-4 and TRBJ1-2): ETGVTQSPTHLIKTRGQQVTLRCSSQSGHNTVSWYQQALGQGPQFIFQYYREEENGRGNFPPRFSGLQFPNYSSELNVNALELDDSALYLCASSLDRGEDGYTFGSGTRLTVV.

This clone was counted between two and nine times. This rearrangement joins TRBV2 to TRBJ2-7; 9 bases fit TRBD2. Germline-derived CDR1 and CDR2 are SNHLY and FYNNEI. The CDR3 loop spans 14 amino acids. V gave up 6 bases and J gave up 3 bases; unmatched junction bases: 6. CDR3 DNA: TGTGCCAGCAGGATCGGACTAGCGAACTACGAGCAGTACTTC. Translated: CASRIGLANYEQYF.

The chain carries TRBV30 and TRBJ2-7, with 11 bases that match TRBD1. V lost 2 bases and J lost 4; bases outside the gene matches: 7. Germline V gene data show CDR1 as GTSNPN and CDR2 as SVGIG (reference sequence). The CDR3 is made up of 15 amino acids. The DNA for the CDR3 is TGTGCCTGGAGTTCTACGGACAGGGGGCCTTACGAGCAGTACTTC. Its protein product is CAWSSTDRGPYEQYF.

The chain uses TRBV10-1 and TRBJ1-2; no reliable D call. The CDR3 is 12 amino acids. Trimming took off 6 bases at V and 1 base at J, with 6 bases between the two ends. Germline V gene lookup returns CDR1 WNHNN and CDR2 SYGVQD (reference sequence). The CDR3 protein is CASRDGNYGYTF. The CDR3 nucleotides read TGCGCCAGCAGAGACGGTAACTATGGCTACACCTTC.

This clone came up a few times. The rearrangement links TRBV2 to TRBJ1-1, with a possible D match to TRBD1 (5 bases). The CDR3 sequence is 14 residues long. The V and J ends lost 7 bases and 4 bases respectively, with 16 bases between them. Germline V gene sequence: CDR1 SNHLY, CDR2 FYNNEI. The CDR3 here is CASTLTAQGTEAFF. As DNA, the CDR3 is TGTGCCAGCACACTGACAGCGCAAGGCACTGAAGCTTTCTTT. The complete variable domain, with remaining parts taken from reference TRBV2 and TRBJ1-1, reads EPEVTQTPSHQVTQMGQEVILRCVPISNHLYFYWYRQILGQKVEFLVSFYNNEISEKSEIFDDQFSVERPDGSNFTLKIRSTKLEDSAMYFCASTLTAQGTEAFFGQGTRLTVV.

CDR3 sequence: CASSFREETQYF. The CDR3 DNA follows: TGTGCCAGCAGTTTCAGGGAAGAGACCCAGTACTTC. This rearrangement joins TRBV28 to TRBJ2-5; D perhaps matches TRBD1 (5 bases). With 3 bases removed from V and 3 bases from J, the gap between germline ends came to 5 bases. This CDR3 has 12 amino acids. CDR1 and CDR2 (germline): MDHEN, SYDVKM.

CDR3: CASRTAFEQYF. The CDR3 region has the DNA TGCGCCAGTCGGACCGCCTTCGAGCAGTACTTC. The chain joins TRBV10-2 to TRBJ2-7; no clear D gene. Trimming shortened V by 9 bases and J by 6 bases, and 12 bases separated the two germline ends. Germline V gives CDR1 WSHSY, CDR2 SAAADI. The CDR3 totals 11 residues.

The chain couples TRBV15 to TRBJ2-5; D may be TRBD1 (6 bases). CDR3 length: 17 residues. CDR1 and CDR2 from the germline V gene are LNHNV and YYDKDF (reference sequence). The ends were cut back, 0 bases at V and 4 bases at J, with 18 bases in the middle. This CDR3 reads CATSREGIRGGGETQYF. In DNA form, the CDR3 reads TGTGCCACCAGCAGAGAGGGAATCAGGGGCGGAGGAGAGACCCAGTACTTC. The whole variable domain, remainder taken from reference TRBV15 and TRBJ2-5, is DAMVIQNPRYQVTQFGKPVTLSCSQTLNHNVMYWYQQKSSQAPKLLFHYYDKDFNNEADTPDNFQSRRPNTSFCFLDIRSPGLGDTAMYLCATSREGIRGGGETQYFGPGTRLLVL.

The chain employs TRBV11-2 and TRBJ1-5; D is perhaps TRBD1 (6 bases). This CDR3 is built from 16 residues. The germline V gene has CDR1 SGHAT and CDR2 FQNNGV. V was trimmed by 5 bases and J by 6 bases, leaving 20 bases between them. The CDR3, as DNA: TGTGCCAGCAGCCGGGGACAATCAAATTCTCGTCAGCCCCAGCATTTT. Residues: CASSRGQSNSRQPQHF. Full variable domain (remainder filled in from reference TRBV11-2 and TRBJ1-5): EAGVAQSPRYKIIEKRQSVAFWCNPISGHATLYWYQQILGQGPKLLIQFQNNGVVDDSQLPKDRFSAERLKGVDSTLKIQPAKLEDSAVYLCASSRGQSNSRQPQHFGDGTRLSIL.

The chain has TRBV10-3 and TRBJ1-4; D perhaps matches TRBD1 (5 bases). Trimming cost V 4 bases and J 0 bases, with 15 bases left between them. The CDR3 loop spans 17 amino acids. CDR1 and CDR2 (germline): ENHRY, SYGVKD. Here the CDR3 reads CAISAGDTGSTNEKLFF. The CDR3 region has the DNA TGTGCCATCAGTGCGGGAGACACAGGATCAACTAATGAAAAACTGTTTTTT.

Only a few counts were recorded for this clone. This sequence joins TRBV7-9 and TRBJ1-1, with 7 nucleotides matching TRBD1. CDR1 and CDR2 (germline): SEHNR, FQNEAQ (reference sequence). The CDR3 has 16 residues. Trimming took 3 bases from V and 4 from J; bases not matched to a gene: 11. CDR3 amino acids: CASSLPADRVSTEAFF. CDR3 in DNA: TGTGCCAGCAGCTTGCCGGCCGACAGGGTCAGCACTGAAGCTTTCTTT.

This clone showed up just a few times. The genes are TRBV6-6 and TRBJ2-1, with D possibly being TRBD2 (6 bases). With 4 bases removed from V and 10 bases from J, the gap between germline ends came to 14 bases. This CDR3 spans 13 amino acids. Germline CDR1 reads MNHNY; CDR2 reads SVGAGI (reference sequence). The CDR3 reads CASSSGGPGEQFF. CDR3 DNA sequence: TGTGCCAGCAGTTCCGGAGGGCCGGGCGAGCAGTTCTTC.

The chain uses TRBV9 and TRBJ1-3; TRBD1 is a possible D gene (6 bases). The germline CDR1 and CDR2 sequences are SGDLS and YYNGEE. The CDR3 is made up of 17 amino acids. V was trimmed by 3 bases and J by 1 base, leaving 17 bases between them. CDR3 region: CASSERGGGPSGNTIYF. Written as DNA, the CDR3 is TGTGCCAGCAGCGAGAGGGGGGGTGGCCCATCTGGAAACACCATATATTTT.

This chain connects TRBV4-2 to TRBJ2-7, with 10 bases aligning to TRBD2. The V gene end was trimmed by 6 bases and the J gene end by 2 bases; junction bases not matched to a gene: 7. This CDR3 comprises 15 residues. Germline V gene sequence: CDR1 LGHNA, CDR2 YNFKEQ. The CDR3 protein is CASSYSGRGTYEQYF. CDR3 in DNA: TGTGCCAGCAGTTACAGCGGGAGGGGGACCTACGAGCAGTACTTC.